A selection of T cell receptor beta chains follows, all from one sample in a study of shared clonotypes between healthy human individuals. Using immunoSEQ multiplex PCR, the repertoire was profiled, and TCRdb retains in-frame clones only, with some absent. The table has roughly 700,000 clones, approximately 79% seen once. The specimen was memory CD4+ T cells sorted from blood. The receptors originated from a woman aged 25 to 39 in good health. The CDR3 runs from the conserved cysteine through the conserved F or W. The D gene is left open where the match is weak. Only some rows state a clone size, as once, few, many or a class for expanded clones.

>TRBV5-4|once|-|TRBJ2-5
CASSLGSGPGETQYF
TGTGCCAGCAGCTTGGGGTCAGGGCCGGGAGAGACCCAGTACTTC
>TRBV28|few|-|TRBJ2-7
CASNSGQSSYEQYF
TGTGCCAGCAATAGCGGCCAGAGCTCCTACGAGCAGTACTTC
>TRBV7-3|-|-|TRBJ2-3
CASSDQGADTQYF
TGTGCCAGCAGCGATCAGGGCGCAGATACGCAGTATTTT
>TRBV28|many|-|TRBJ2-5
CASSPPQKTQYF
TGTGCCAGCAGTCCCCCCCAGAAGACCCAGTACTTC
>TRBV12-1|-|-|TRBJ2-7
CASSRDRVILSGEQYF
TGTGCCAGCAGCCGTGACAGGGTCATTTTATCGGGCGAGCAGTACTTC
>TRBV4-2|many|-|TRBJ1-5
CASSQERGKPLPQHF
TGTGCCAGCAGCCAAGAACGAGGCAAGCCATTGCCCCAGCATTTT
>TRBV18|-|-|TRBJ2-2
CASSPKGHTDTGELFF
TGTGCCAGCTCACCAAAAGGACATACGGACACCGGGGAGCTGTTTTTT
>TRBV7-3|-|TRBD2|TRBJ2-3
CASSLGLAGGRGTDTQYF
TGTGCCAGCAGCTTAGGACTAGCGGGAGGTCGGGGCACAGATACGCAGTATTTT
>TRBV5-6|-|-|TRBJ1-2
CASSWDRARNGYTF
TGTGCCAGCAGCTGGGACCGGGCCCGTAACGGCTACACCTTC
>TRBV19|once|-|TRBJ1-2
CASTDRAIGYTF
TGTGCCAGTACCGATCGGGCTATTGGCTACACCTTC
>TRBV28|-|TRBD2|TRBJ2-1
CASSLWTSGSYGNEQFF
TGTGCCAGCAGTTTATGGACTAGCGGGTCATATGGAAATGAGCAGTTCTTC
>TRBV19|-|-|TRBJ2-3
CASSIARTDTQYF
TGTGCCAGTAGTATAGCCCGCACAGATACGCAGTATTTT
>TRBV7-9|-|-|TRBJ2-7
CASSLDGGSSHEQYF
TGTGCCAGCAGCTTAGATGGGGGGAGTTCCCACGAGCAGTACTTC
>TRBV7-6|-|-|TRBJ1-4
CASSFYNEKLFF
TGTGCCAGCAGCTTTTATAATGAAAAACTGTTTTTT
>TRBV29-1|-|-|TRBJ1-4
CSVEKGAGEKLFF
TGCAGCGTTGAAAAAGGGGCGGGTGAAAAACTGTTTTTT
>TRBV19|-|-|TRBJ1-1
CASSMGGENTEAFF
TGTGCCAGTAGTATGGGCGGGGAGAACACTGAAGCTTTCTTT
>TRBV27|-|TRBD2|TRBJ2-7
CASSRTSGGAYEQYF
TGTGCCAGCAGCCGGACTAGCGGGGGGGCCTACGAGCAGTACTTC
>TRBV13|-|-|TRBJ2-3
CASSLGDGGTDTQYF
TGTGCCAGCAGCTTAGGAGACGGGGGCACAGATACGCAGTATTTT
>TRBV19|-|-|TRBJ2-7
CATSNPGRFYEQYF
TGTGCCACCTCAAACCCTGGACGGTTTTACGAGCAGTACTTC
>TRBV4-1|-|-|TRBJ2-7
CASSQAIQGGSYEQYF
TGCGCCAGCAGCCAAGCCATCCAGGGCGGCTCCTACGAGCAGTACTTC
>TRBV30|-|-|TRBJ1-2
CAWSSQTGDSGYTF
TGTGCCTGGAGTTCACAAACCGGGGATAGTGGCTACACCTTC
>TRBV6-1|-|TRBD1|TRBJ1-1
CASSVTQGLINTEAFF
TGTGCCAGCAGTGTCACACAGGGGCTTATAAACACTGAAGCTTTCTTT
>TRBV9|-|-|TRBJ2-1
CASSVVSGFGIDEQFF
TGTGCCAGCAGCGTAGTTTCCGGGTTTGGGATCGATGAGCAGTTCTTC
>TRBV7-9|-|-|TRBJ1-1
CASSSSRALEAFF
TGTGCCAGCAGCTCCTCACGGGCCCTCGAAGCTTTCTTT
>TRBV7-3|many|TRBD1|TRBJ2-1
CASSSGQAFNEQFF
TGTGCCAGCAGCTCGGGACAGGCGTTCAATGAGCAGTTCTTC
>TRBV5-1|-|TRBD1|TRBJ1-2
CASSSWTGNYGYTF
TGCGCCAGCAGCTCATGGACAGGAAACTATGGCTACACCTTC
>TRBV28|-|-|TRBJ1-1
CASSIPRLREAFF
TGTGCCAGCAGTATCCCACGACTGCGTGAAGCTTTCTTT
>TRBV28|once|-|TRBJ1-2
CASRTGHNYGYTF
TGTGCCAGCCGGACGGGACATAACTATGGCTACACCTTC
>TRBV9|-|-|TRBJ2-2
CASSERGEINTGELFF
TGTGCCAGCAGCGAACGAGGGGAAATTAACACCGGGGAGCTGTTTTTT
>TRBV28|-|TRBD2|TRBJ2-6
CASSADGRWGLAGVSGANVLTF
TGTGCCAGCAGTGCCGATGGTCGTTGGGGACTAGCGGGAGTCTCTGGGGCCAACGTCCTGACTTTC
>TRBV15|-|-|TRBJ2-7
CATSLRGTESYEQYF
TGTGCCACCAGCCTCCGCGGGACAGAGTCCTACGAGCAGTACTTC
>TRBV19|few|TRBD1|TRBJ1-1
CASTYRDRANTEAFF
TGTGCCAGTACGTACCGGGACAGGGCAAACACTGAAGCTTTCTTT
>TRBV7-2|-|TRBD1|TRBJ2-4
CASSLTGGIAKNIQYF
TGTGCCAGCAGCCTGACAGGGGGCATTGCCAAAAACATTCAGTACTTC
>TRBV11-2|-|-|TRBJ1-1
CASSWYRVDTEAFF
TGTGCCAGCAGCTGGTACAGGGTCGACACTGAAGCTTTCTTT